Listed below are T cell receptor beta chains from one sample, sequenced in a study of blood T cell repertoires in COVID-19. Data came from immunoSEQ multiplex PCR; TCRdb stores just in-frame clones and leaves some out. In the table there are 90,000 to 130,000 clones, 76% of which are singletons. Source material: peripheral blood. The receptor set was obtained from a woman aged 80 or over with acute or convalescent COVID-19. CDR3s include the opening cysteine and the closing phenylalanine or tryptophan. The D gene is left open where the match is weak. Rows may omit the clone size; those that give it use once, few, many or a size class.

d_call: TRBD1; j_call: TRBJ1-5; clone_size: few; v_call: TRBV6-2/TRBV6-3; cdr3_nt: TGTGCCAGCAGTTACGGGACAGCCGGAAGTCAGCCCCAGCATTTT; cdr3_aa: CASSYGTAGSQPQHF
d_call: .; j_call: TRBJ2-7; clone_size: .; v_call: TRBV5-5; cdr3_nt: TGTGCCAGCAGCTTGTTCATTGGTCGTCAGGGTGTCGGCGAGCAGTACTTC; cdr3_aa: CASSLFIGRQGVGEQYF
d_call: TRBD2; j_call: TRBJ2-7; clone_size: .; v_call: TRBV7-8; cdr3_nt: TGTGCCAGCAGCCCCGACCTCACTAGCGGTAGCCTCCACGAGCAGTACTTC; cdr3_aa: CASSPDLTSGSLHEQYF
d_call: TRBD2; j_call: TRBJ2-1; clone_size: few; v_call: TRBV7-9; cdr3_nt: TGTGCCACAGCGGGGGGGATGGTGAATGAGCAGTTCTTC; cdr3_aa: CATAGGMVNEQFF
d_call: TRBD2; j_call: TRBJ2-5; clone_size: .; v_call: TRBV4-1; cdr3_nt: TGCGCCAGCAGCCAAGGGGCTAGCGGGGGGCCGGTGGAGACCCAGTACTTC; cdr3_aa: CASSQGASGGPVETQYF
d_call: .; j_call: TRBJ2-2; clone_size: .; v_call: TRBV6-5; cdr3_nt: TGTGCCAGCAACATTGGCCCGAACACCGGGGAGCTGTTTTTT; cdr3_aa: CASNIGPNTGELFF
d_call: .; j_call: TRBJ1-4; clone_size: .; v_call: TRBV6-1; cdr3_nt: TGTGCCAGCAGTGAAGCGGGGCCACAAAATGAAAAACTGTTTTTT; cdr3_aa: CASSEAGPQNEKLFF
d_call: TRBD1; j_call: TRBJ2-1; clone_size: .; v_call: TRBV29-1; cdr3_nt: TGCAGCGGGGACAGGGAAAACAATGAGCAGTTCTTC; cdr3_aa: CSGDRENNEQFF
d_call: .; j_call: TRBJ2-3; clone_size: once; v_call: TRBV27; cdr3_nt: TGTGCCAGCAGTTCCTATCCCACGGATACGCAGTATTTT; cdr3_aa: CASSSYPTDTQYF
d_call: .; j_call: TRBJ1-1; clone_size: .; v_call: TRBV10-1; cdr3_nt: TGCGCCAGCAGTGAGTCGGTTGAGGGATCGGGAGCTTTCTTT; cdr3_aa: CASSESVEGSGAFF
d_call: .; j_call: TRBJ2-5; clone_size: .; v_call: TRBV5-1; cdr3_nt: TGCGCCAGCAGCTTGGGTGGTCGGGAGACCCAGTACTTC; cdr3_aa: CASSLGGRETQYF
d_call: .; j_call: TRBJ1-2; clone_size: .; v_call: TRBV9; cdr3_nt: TGTGCCAGCAGCGTAGATAAGGTGGCGGGTGGCTACACCTTC; cdr3_aa: CASSVDKVAGGYTF
d_call: .; j_call: TRBJ1-1; clone_size: .; v_call: TRBV5-1; cdr3_nt: TGCGCCAGCAGCTTTCCAGGGGAAAGTGGTAGTAGAGCTTTCTTT; cdr3_aa: CASSFPGESGSRAFF
d_call: .; j_call: TRBJ1-6; clone_size: few; v_call: TRBV14; cdr3_nt: TGTGCCAGCAGCCCGAGGGTGGATTCACCCCTCCACTTT; cdr3_aa: CASSPRVDSPLHF
d_call: TRBD2; j_call: TRBJ2-3; clone_size: .; v_call: TRBV7-8; cdr3_nt: TGTGCCAGCAGCTTAGCAGCGGGGGGTGGTACGCAGTATTTT; cdr3_aa: CASSLAAGGGTQYF